These 25 T cell receptor beta chains were sequenced from one sample in a study of cytomegalovirus exposure and HLA in healthy donors. 60 Vbeta and 13 Jbeta primers were used in PCR. Sequenced by immunoSEQ multiplex PCR; TCRdb stores in-frame clones only, minus some. Of about 140,000 clones detected, approximately 83% appear once; the ten largest clones hold more than 3%. The specimen was PBMCs. The source is a male donor in good health and CMV-seronegative.

This chain uses TRBV5-6 with TRBJ1-6; D might be TRBD1 (6 bases). Germline V CDR1 and CDR2: SGHDT, YYEEEE. Trimming pared 0 bases from V and 4 bases from J, leaving 8 bases between. The CDR3 spans 15 residues. DNA of the CDR3: TGTGCCAGCAGCTTGGGACAGGTTTATAATTCACCCCTCCACTTT. Protein product: CASSLGQVYNSPLHF.

This clone was seen once. V and J are TRBV29-1 and TRBJ2-3; D unclear. Germline lookup yields CDR1 SQVTM and CDR2 ANQGSEA. The V end was cut by 7 bases, the J end by 0 bases, with 23 bases between. CDR3 size: 17 residues. The CDR3 bases are TGCAGCGCCTTGTCCCTAGGCCCCTCTGGGAGCACAGATACGCAGTATTTT. Protein sequence: CSALSLGPSGSTDTQYF.

The chain has TRBV18 and TRBJ1-2; 8 nucleotides agree with TRBD1. The V gene's germline CDR1 is KGHSH and CDR2 LQKENI. The CDR3 extends over 15 amino acids. The trim removed 3 bases at V and 9 bases at J, leaving 12 bases unmatched. This CDR3 reads CASSPRTGPPESYTF. In nucleotides, the CDR3 is TGTGCCAGCTCACCCAGGACAGGGCCGCCGGAGAGCTACACCTTC.

The chain links TRBV11-2 to TRBJ2-7; a possible D gene is TRBD1 (6 bases). Trimming shortened V by 4 bases and J by 7 bases, and 17 bases separated the two germline ends. The CDR3 is 14 residues long. Germline CDR1 reads SGHAT; CDR2 reads FQNNGV. CDR3: CASSSNRAPNEQYF. In DNA form, the CDR3 reads TGTGCCAGCAGCTCCAACAGGGCGCCGAATGAGCAGTACTTC.

The genes are TRBV28 and TRBJ2-5, with TRBD1 matching 10 bases. The CDR3 totals 14 residues. The germline gives CDR1 MDHEN, CDR2 SYDVKM. V shed 5 bases and J 8 bases; nucleotides not matched to a gene: 8. The CDR3 sequence is CASSPNRDRGTQYF. The CDR3 bases are TGTGCCAGCAGTCCAAACCGGGACAGGGGAACCCAGTACTTC.

The chain joins TRBV5-1 to TRBJ1-1, with D possibly TRBD1 on 6 matching bases. Per germline, CDR1 SGHRS and CDR2 YFSETQ. CDR3 size: 13 residues. V gave up 6 bases and J gave up 3 bases, with 12 bases separating them. Here the CDR3 DNA reads TGCGCCAGCAACGGGAGGGGGGACACTGAAGCTTTCTTT. Its translation is CASNGRGDTEAFF.

This sequence joins TRBV28 and TRBJ1-6; D unresolved. The germline gives CDR1 MDHEN, CDR2 SYDVKM. The CDR3 covers 15 residues. Trimming stripped 7 bases from V and 0 bases from J, with 10 bases between. CDR3 amino acids: CASTPSLSYNSPLHF. Written as DNA, the CDR3 is TGTGCCAGCACCCCGAGCCTCTCCTATAATTCACCCCTCCACTTT. The full variable domain, completed using reference TRBV28 and TRBJ1-6, is DVKVTQSSRYLVKRTGEKVFLECVQDMDHENMFWYRQDPGLGLRLIYFSYDVKMKEKGDIPEGYSVSREKKERFSLILESASTNQTSMYLCASTPSLSYNSPLHFGNGTRLTVT.

The chain uses TRBV5-6 and TRBJ2-2; 9 positions match TRBD2. Trimming removed 6 bases from V and 5 bases from J; junction bases left unmatched: 2. This CDR3 spans 13 amino acids. Germline CDR1 is SGHDT and CDR2 is YYEEEE. The CDR3 sequence is CASKLAGTGELFF. The CDR3 DNA reads TGTGCCAGCAAACTAGCGGGTACCGGGGAGCTGTTTTTT.

The CDR3 DNA is TGCGCCAGCAGCCAAGATAGGCTACTAGCGGGCCTCCCAGATACGCAGTATTTT. It translates to CASSQDRLLAGLPDTQYF. The chain combines TRBV4-3 with TRBJ2-3; 9 bases match TRBD2. The CDR3 extends over 18 amino acids. V was clipped by 0 bases and J by 4 bases; unmatched bases: 11. CDR1 LGHNA and CDR2 YSLEER come from the germline V gene.

The DNA of the CDR3 is TGCGCCAGCAGCTTGGCAGGGGATTTGGGTGGAAACACCATATATTTT. Protein: CASSLAGDLGGNTIYF. The rearrangement links TRBV4-1 to TRBJ1-3, with D possibly TRBD1 on 6 matching bases. The V end lost 5 bases, the J end lost 3 bases, and 17 bases lay between the germline ends. CDR3 length: 16 residues. Germline CDR1 reads MGHRA; CDR2 reads YSYEKL.

The chain is built from TRBV4-3 and TRBJ1-1, with D unresolved. Germline V gene lookup returns CDR1 LGHNA and CDR2 YSLEER. This CDR3 is 14 amino acids long. The germline V and J ends were trimmed by 2 bases and 3 bases, with 10 bases remaining between them. The CDR3: CASSQRTDYTEAFF. The CDR3 bases are TGCGCCAGCAGCCAAAGGACGGACTACACTGAAGCTTTCTTT.

V is TRBV2 and J is TRBJ2-7, with D hard to call. The length of the CDR3 is 13 residues. Between the trimmed V and J ends, which lost 6 bases and 3 bases, there was a span of 12 bases. Germline values: CDR1 SNHLY, CDR2 FYNNEI. CDR3 sequence reads: CASSPWSGYEQYF. Here the CDR3 DNA reads TGTGCCAGCAGCCCCTGGTCGGGCTACGAGCAGTACTTC.

The chain joins TRBV18 to TRBJ2-1; D remains unclear. Germline V lookup: CDR1 KGHSH, CDR2 LQKENI. V shed 0 bases and J shed 3 bases, with 9 bases lying between them. This CDR3 is 15 amino acids long. The CDR3 bases are TGTGCCAGCTCACCACCAAGACTCGGCTACAATGAGCAGTTCTTC. Protein sequence: CASSPPRLGYNEQFF.

This clone appeared once. The V and J genes are TRBV28 and TRBJ2-1; 14 bases match TRBD2. J lost 6 bases, V lost 0 bases, and 1 base had no gene match. CDR3 length equals 16 residues. The germline V gene encodes CDR1 MDHEN and CDR2 SYDVKM. CDR3 DNA sequence: TGTGCCAGCAGTTTATGGACTAGCGGGGGGGGCAATGAGCAGTTCTTC. Encoded protein: CASSLWTSGGGNEQFF.

The chain is built from TRBV4-1 and TRBJ1-1; D might be TRBD1 (5 bases). The CDR3 runs 14 residues. V gave up 0 bases and J gave up 5 bases, with 10 bases separating them. The germline CDR1 and CDR2 sequences are MGHRA and YSYEKL. This chain's CDR3 is CASSQDKGRTEAFF. The CDR3 bases are TGCGCCAGCAGCCAAGATAAGGGGCGTACTGAAGCTTTCTTT.

The chain joins TRBV6-5 to TRBJ2-7, with 7 bases identical to TRBD1. The CDR3 consists of 13 residues. J lost 2 bases, V lost 4 bases, and 2 bases had no gene match. The germline CDR1 and CDR2 sequences are MNHEY and SVGAGI. The CDR3 spells CASSWGTAYEQYF. The DNA for the CDR3 is TGTGCCAGCAGTTGGGGGACAGCCTACGAGCAGTACTTC.

Turning to this clone: Other DNA sequences in the sample encode the same CDR3. This chain connects TRBV9 to TRBJ1-5; TRBD1 agrees at 8 bases. The V and J ends lost 3 bases and 0 bases, in that order; junction bases with no gene match: 11. The CDR3 has 18 residues. Germline CDR1 reads SGDLS; CDR2 reads YYNGEE. The CDR3, as DNA: TGTGCCAGCAGCGCCGGGACAGGCGAACTGTATAGCAATCAGCCCCAGCATTTT. Its translation is CASSAGTGELYSNQPQHF.

This clone was counted a single time. The chain has TRBV4-3 and TRBJ2-1; 11 positions agree with TRBD2. Germline values: CDR1 LGHNA, CDR2 YSLEER. CDR3 size: 19 residues. J was trimmed by 12 bases and V by 0 bases; bases with no gene match: 19. CDR3 bases: TGCGCCAGCAGCCAAGAGACTAGCGGGATCCGGATGACGACAATGAGGCAGTTCTTC. This codes for CASSQETSGIRMTTMRQFF.

The chain combines TRBV19 with TRBJ2-1; 9 bases fit TRBD2. The CDR3 totals 16 residues. Germline V gene lookup returns CDR1 LNHDA and CDR2 SQIVND (reference sequence). V shed 3 bases, J shed 7 bases, and the junction held 10 bases outside the gene matches. CDR3 protein: CASSIRVSGSINEQFF. CDR3 nucleotides: TGTGCCAGTAGTATTAGGGTTAGCGGGAGTATTAATGAGCAGTTCTTC.

The J gene is TRBJ1-6, the V gene TRBV5-4; D gene unclear. Trimming pared 4 bases from V and 5 bases from J, leaving 13 bases between. In germline, CDR1 is SGHNT, CDR2 YYREEE (reference sequence). This CDR3 has 15 residues. The CDR3 coding sequence is TGTGCCAGCAGCACCCTCAGCGGTGATAATTCACCCCTCCACTTT. Its translation: CASSTLSGDNSPLHF.

The gene calls are TRBV30 and TRBJ2-2; unclear D gene. Germline V lookup: CDR1 GTSNPN, CDR2 SVGIG (reference sequence). The CDR3 extends over 14 amino acids. V lost 4 bases and J lost 0, with 9 bases in between. The CDR3 loop is CAWTQFANTGELFF. CDR3 nucleotide sequence: TGTGCCTGGACCCAGTTCGCGAACACCGGGGAGCTGTTTTTT.

This chain uses TRBV7-3 with TRBJ2-1, with TRBD2 matching over 11 bases. CDR3 length: 15 residues. Unmatched junction bases numbered 5, after V lost 6 bases and J lost 4 bases. Per germline, CDR1 SGHTA and CDR2 FQGTGA. CDR3 in DNA: TGTGCCAGCAGGTTGGGGACTAGCGGATACAATGAGCAGTTCTTC. As protein: CASRLGTSGYNEQFF. The entire variable domain, with the rest obtained from reference TRBV7-3 and TRBJ2-1, is as follows: GAGVSQTPSNKVTEKGKYVELRCDPISGHTALYWYRQSLGQGPEFLIYFQGTGAADDSGLPNDRFFAVRPEGSVSTLKIQRTERGDSAVYLCASRLGTSGYNEQFFGPGTRLTVL.

J is TRBJ1-4 and V is TRBV5-1; 8 nucleotides align to TRBD1. V lost 4 bases to trimming and J lost 6 bases; unmatched junction nucleotides: 5. Looked up from germline, CDR1 is SGHRS and CDR2 is YFSETQ. CDR3 length: 14 amino acids. The DNA of the CDR3 is TGCGCCAGCAGCCGACAGGGGAACGATGAAAAACTGTTTTTT. This encodes CASSRQGNDEKLFF.

This chain joins TRBV5-1 and TRBJ1-2; maybe TRBD1 (5 bases). The CDR3 spans 15 residues. V lost 4 bases to trimming and J lost 1 base, with 14 bases between them. Germline V gene sequence: CDR1 SGHRS, CDR2 YFSETQ. CDR3 nucleotides: TGCGCCAGCAGCGACGGACATCCCCTTAACTATGGCTACACCTTC. It encodes CASSDGHPLNYGYTF.

The chain uses TRBV6-6 and TRBJ2-3; D gene unclear. The length of the CDR3 is 13 residues. V lost 4 bases and J 2 bases, leaving 7 bases between the germline ends. The germline gives CDR1 MNHNY, CDR2 SVGAGI (reference sequence). Here the CDR3 reads CASSSGSTDTQYF. CDR3 sequence (DNA): TGTGCCAGCAGTTCCGGGTCCACAGATACGCAGTATTTT.